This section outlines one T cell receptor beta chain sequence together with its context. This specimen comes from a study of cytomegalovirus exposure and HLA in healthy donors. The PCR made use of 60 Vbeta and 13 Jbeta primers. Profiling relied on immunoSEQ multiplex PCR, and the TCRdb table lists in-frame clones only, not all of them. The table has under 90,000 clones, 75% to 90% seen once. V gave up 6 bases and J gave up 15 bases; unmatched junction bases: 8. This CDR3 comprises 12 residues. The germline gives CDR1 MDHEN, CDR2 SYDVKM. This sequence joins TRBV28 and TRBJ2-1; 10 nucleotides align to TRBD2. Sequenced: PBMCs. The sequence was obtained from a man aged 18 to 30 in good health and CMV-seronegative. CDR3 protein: CASSLPSGRPFF. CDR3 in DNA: TGTGCCAGCAGCCTCCCTAGCGGGAGACCGTTCTTC.